This TCR beta chain is from a study of blood T cell repertoires in COVID-19. Recruits, aged roughly 18 to 90 years, lived in 24 US areas. The study assigned cohorts using participant-reported clinical history. Donors of Cohort 3 who recovered were those that had two negative PCRs, clearance, or symptom resolution. How the authors handled the data: Reference gene primers were amplified, and this amplification served to estimate nucleated cell counts. Clones were sequenced by immunoSEQ multiplex PCR, and TCRdb holds only the in-frame ones, with some missing. D and trimming were read from the DNA, whereas the V and J calls and clone size are those reported in that table. This repertoire shows fewer than 300,000 clones, 80% to 95% found once; its top ten account for 0.95% to 1.3%. V was clipped by 4 bases and J by 1 base; unmatched bases: 2. The CDR3 consists of 14 residues. Germline V gene sequence: CDR1 SGDLS, CDR2 YYNGEE.

The chain links TRBV9 to TRBJ1-1, with TRBD1 identical over 9 bases. The receptor was derived from a young woman who had recovered from COVID-19. The sample was PBMCs or T cells enriched from blood (not recorded which). CDR3 DNA: TGTGCCAGCAGCTCGGGACAGGGGAACACTGAAGCTTTCTTT. This sequence encodes CASSSGQGNTEAFF.